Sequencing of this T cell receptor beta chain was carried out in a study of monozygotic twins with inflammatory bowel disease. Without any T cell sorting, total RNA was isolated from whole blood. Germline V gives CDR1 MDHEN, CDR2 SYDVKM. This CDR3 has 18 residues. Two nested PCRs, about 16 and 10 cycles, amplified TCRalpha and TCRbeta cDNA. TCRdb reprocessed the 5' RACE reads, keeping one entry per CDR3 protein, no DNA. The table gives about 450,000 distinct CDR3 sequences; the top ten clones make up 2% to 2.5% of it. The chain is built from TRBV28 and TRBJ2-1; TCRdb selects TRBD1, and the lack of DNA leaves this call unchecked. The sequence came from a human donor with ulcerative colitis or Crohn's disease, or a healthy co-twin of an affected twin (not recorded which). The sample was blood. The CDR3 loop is CASSSPVPDLGGYNEQFF.